These 30 T cell receptor beta chains came from one sample sequenced in a study of molecular identifiers for immune sequencing clone quantification. Each CDR3 protein gets one entry after TCRdb re-called the PCR reads with MiXCR. The sample carries about 640,000 distinct CDR3 sequences, 20% recorded once. Sequencing used naive CD8+ T cells from blood, with Jurkat cell RNA spiked in. Subset: FACS-sorted CD8+CD4-CCR7+CD45RA+ naive T cells. These receptors all come from a human donor in good health. Some libraries in this study had Jurkat cell RNA spiked in.

A remark on this clonotype: An end of the junction does not agree with germline; a read error may underlie this. The chain couples TRBV29-1 to TRBJ2-1, with 7 bases identical to TRBD2. The CDR3 contains 14 residues. Looked up from germline, CDR1 is SQVTM and CDR2 is ANQGSEA. DNA for the CDR3: TGCGGCGTGACCGGGACTAACGGACCCAATGAGCAGTTCTTC. It specifies CGVTGTNGPNEQFF.

This clonotype came up many times. V gene TRBV11-3 combines with J gene TRBJ2-1, with 9 nucleotides matching TRBD2. This CDR3 is 17 amino acids long. V dropped 3 bases and J dropped 3; count of bases not matched to a gene: 9. The V gene's germline CDR1 is SGHNT and CDR2 YENEEA. CDR3 residues: CASSFGGPSGNYNEQFF. The DNA of the CDR3 is TGTGCCAGCAGCTTTGGAGGACCTAGCGGGAACTACAATGAGCAGTTCTTC.

This clonotype was seen repeatedly, ten times or more. This chain joins TRBV28 and TRBJ1-5; D is unresolved. The length of the CDR3 is 16 residues. Germline V CDR1 and CDR2: MDHEN, SYDVKM. V was pared by 4 bases and J by 1 base, with 14 bases between. In DNA form, the CDR3 reads TGTGCCAGCAGTTCCTGGTTGCGCGACAGCAATCAGCCCCAGCATTTT. This gives the protein CASSSWLRDSNQPQHF.

This clonotype was detected many times. The chain has TRBV6-5 and TRBJ2-2; 8 positions agree with TRBD1. Germline V gene sequence: CDR1 MNHEY, CDR2 SVGAGI. With 7 bases clipped from V and 5 bases from J, the junction kept 6 bases outside the gene matches. There are 14 residues in the CDR3. In nucleotides, the CDR3 is TGTGCCAGCACTAACAACAGGGGGACCGGGGAGCTGTTTTTT. Translation: CASTNNRGTGELFF.

This clonotype was detected a few times. The chain links TRBV27 to TRBJ2-7; D not certain. The CDR3 extends over 13 amino acids. The V end was cut by 0 bases, the J end by 3 bases, with 6 bases between. Germline-derived CDR1 and CDR2 are MNHEY and SMNVEV (reference sequence). The CDR3 protein is CASSLSVVYEQYF. The CDR3 nucleotides read TGTGCCAGCAGTTTATCTGTAGTCTACGAGCAGTACTTC.

CDR3 sequence: CASSLDWDSLRSEQFF. CDR3 bases: TGTGCCAGCAGCTTAGACTGGGACAGCCTTCGCAGTGAGCAGTTCTTC. V gene TRBV7-9 combines with J gene TRBJ2-1, with 7 bases that match TRBD1. CDR1 is SEHNR and CDR2 is FQNEAQ in the germline V gene (reference sequence). The CDR3 is 16 amino acids. V shed 1 base, J shed 9 bases, and the junction held 12 bases outside the gene matches.

This clonotype was observed at least ten times. The chain couples TRBV6-5 to TRBJ2-7, with 8 bases matching TRBD2. This CDR3 is built from 15 residues. Per germline, CDR1 MNHEY and CDR2 SVGAGI. J gave up 6 bases and V 4 bases, and 11 bases lay outside the gene matches. The chain's CDR3 is CASSLEPGGAGEQYF. The CDR3 DNA follows: TGTGCCAGCAGTTTGGAACCGGGGGGGGCCGGCGAGCAGTACTTC.

The J gene is TRBJ1-5, the V gene TRBV24-1; no reliable D call. V was shortened by 0 bases and J by 5 bases, with 13 bases between the two germline ends. The CDR3 sequence is 16 residues long. Germline V lookup: CDR1 KGHDR, CDR2 SFDVKD. CDR3 amino acids: CATSDLSSNLYQPQHF. CDR3 nucleotides: TGTGCCACCAGTGATTTGAGTTCGAACCTTTATCAGCCCCAGCATTTT.

This clonotype was detected ten times or more. The chain is built from TRBV7-9 and TRBJ2-7; D gene uncertain. Per germline, CDR1 SEHNR and CDR2 FQNEAQ (reference sequence). V was pared by 3 bases and J by 1 base, with 13 bases between. This CDR3 is 15 amino acids long. CDR3 in amino acids: CASSFTESISYEQYF. In nucleotides, the CDR3 is TGTGCCAGCAGCTTCACGGAATCAATTTCCTACGAGCAGTACTTC.

In its sample, this clonotype was seen a few times. This chain joins TRBV20-1 and TRBJ1-1; no reliable D call. The CDR3 covers 13 residues. From germline, CDR1 is DFQATT and CDR2 SNEGSKA (reference sequence). Trimming stripped 8 bases from V and 3 bases from J, with 16 bases between. CDR3 nucleotides: TGCAGTTGGCGCGGCAGCCTTGACACTGAAGCTTTCTTT. Residues: CSWRGSLDTEAFF.

In regard to this clonotype: A much larger clone sits a single nucleotide away, making a read error possible. The CDR3 does not end in the conserved phenylalanine or tryptophan, so this is likely a read error. The chain employs TRBV30 and TRBJ1-5; D is ambiguous. V lost 0 bases, J lost 2 bases, and 11 bases lay in between. The CDR3 consists of 15 residues. Germline CDR1 is GTSNPN and CDR2 is SVGIG (reference sequence). The CDR3 spells CAWSVLGQGNQPQHS. The CDR3 coding sequence is TGTGCCTGGAGTGTACTTGGGCAGGGCAATCAGCCCCAGCATTCT.

A few counts support this clonotype. The chain couples TRBV27 to TRBJ2-1; 9 bases match TRBD1. The CDR3 totals 14 residues. Germline V CDR1 and CDR2: MNHEY, SMNVEV (reference sequence). Trimming cost V 8 bases and J 4 bases; bases outside gene matches: 6. The CDR3 loop is CASRNRGRYNEQFF. In nucleotides, the CDR3 is TGTGCCAGCCGAAACAGGGGGCGATACAATGAGCAGTTCTTC.

This clonotype was counted ten times or more. This chain connects TRBV29-1 to TRBJ2-7; D gene uncertain. CDR3 length: 12 amino acids. Germline CDR1 SQVTM, CDR2 ANQGSEA. The V gene lost 4 bases and the J gene lost 0 bases, with 7 bases spanning the gap. DNA of the CDR3: TGCAGCGTTGGGACCGACTCCTACGAGCAGTACTTC. It is translated as CSVGTDSYEQYF.

This clonotype has at least ten counts. This sequence joins TRBV7-9 and TRBJ2-1; D remains ambiguous. The CDR3 covers 11 residues. Trimming removed 6 bases at V and 5 bases at J, with 5 bases between. Germline CDR1 reads SEHNR; CDR2 reads FQNEAQ (reference sequence). CDR3 bases: TGTGCCAGCAGTTCCCACAATGAGCAGTTCTTC. It encodes CASSSHNEQFF.

V gene TRBV7-2 combines with J gene TRBJ2-7; tentatively, D is TRBD1 or TRBD2 (5 bases each). V was cut by 3 bases and J by 3 bases, with 12 bases left in between. Germline assignment: CDR1 SGHTA and CDR2 FQGNSA. The CDR3 length is 14 residues. The CDR3 loop reads CASSFREKVYEQYF. The DNA for the CDR3 is TGTGCCAGCAGCTTCAGGGAGAAGGTCTACGAGCAGTACTTC.

This clonotype was seen many times. The V call is TRBV14, the J call TRBJ2-3, with TRBD1 identical over 8 bases. The CDR3 is 16 residues long. Germline CDR1 SGHDN, CDR2 FVKESK. J lost 2 bases, V lost 0 bases, and 4 bases had no gene match. CDR3 coding DNA: TGTGCCAGCAGCCAAGAGAACAGGGGGTACACAGATACGCAGTATTTT. The encoded protein is CASSQENRGYTDTQYF.

The sample holds a few counts of this clonotype. A read error may be the cause here, since a much bigger clone is one base away. The chain employs TRBV7-2 and TRBJ2-5; the D gene could be TRBD1 or TRBD2 (5 bases each). The CDR3 sequence is 17 residues long. The germline V gene has CDR1 SGHTA and CDR2 FQGNSA. CDR3 sequence: CASSYPALVGVQEAQYF. CDR3 nucleotide sequence: TGTGCCAGCAGTTACCCCGCGTTGGTGGGGGTCCAAGAGGCCCAGTACTTC.

This clonotype was recorded a few times. The chain uses TRBV6-6 and TRBJ2-5; TRBD2 aligns across 15 bases. The germline gives CDR1 MNHNY, CDR2 SVGAGI (reference sequence). Germline trimming cut 4 bases from V and 5 bases from J; bases unmatched to any gene: 5. CDR3 length: 16 amino acids. For the CDR3, the DNA is TGTGCCAGCAGTTGGACTAGCGGGAGGGCGGCGGAGACCCAGTACTTC. Its translation is CASSWTSGRAAETQYF.

Comment on this clonotype: This could be a read error, since a much larger clone is one nucleotide away. It is likely a read error, because the conserved phenylalanine at the end of the CDR3 is missing. The chain joins TRBV11-2 to TRBJ1-1; D gene ambiguous. Trimming shortened V by 4 bases and J by 6 bases, and 9 bases separated the two germline ends. Per the germline V gene, CDR1 is SGHAT and CDR2 is FQNNGV. This CDR3 spans 12 amino acids. CDR3 residues: CASSSGRAEAFL. The CDR3 DNA reads as TGTGCCAGCAGCTCCGGAAGGGCTGAAGCTTTCCTT.

Ten or more counts support this clonotype. The chain has TRBV10-3 and TRBJ2-7; 8 positions agree with TRBD1. The CDR3 sequence is 14 residues long. Per germline, CDR1 ENHRY and CDR2 SYGVKD. Trimming cost V 3 bases and J 4 bases; bases outside gene matches: 5. In DNA, the CDR3 is TGTGCCATCAGTGACCCGGACAGGGTATACGAGCAGTACTTC. Amino acid sequence: CAISDPDRVYEQYF.

This clonotype came up many times. V is TRBV6-6 and J is TRBJ2-3; D ambiguous. Looked up from germline, CDR1 is MNHNY and CDR2 is SVGAGI (reference sequence). The germline V and J ends were trimmed by 2 bases and 1 base, with 4 bases remaining between them. The CDR3 covers 13 residues. CDR3 region: CASSYIRTDTQYF. CDR3 DNA sequence: TGTGCCAGCAGTTACATCCGCACAGATACGCAGTATTTT.

This clonotype was counted ten times or more. The chain is built from TRBV27 and TRBJ2-1; weak D call: TRBD2 (6 bases). CDR1 MNHEY and CDR2 SMNVEV come from the germline V gene (reference sequence). V lost 3 bases and J 8 bases, leaving 14 bases between the germline ends. This CDR3 is built from 14 residues. CDR3 sequence: CASSLGPGGDEQFF. Here the CDR3 DNA reads TGTGCCAGCAGTTTGGGTCCCGGCGGGGATGAGCAGTTCTTC.

At least ten counts were recorded for this clonotype. V and J are TRBV6-2 or TRBV6-3 and TRBJ2-7; D remains unclear. Germline V gene sequence: CDR1 MNHEY, CDR2 SVGEGT. V gave up 7 bases and J gave up 6 bases, with 10 bases separating them. The CDR3 is 11 amino acids. This CDR3 reads CASTRSGEQYF. In DNA, the CDR3 is TGTGCCAGCACCCGCTCGGGCGAGCAGTACTTC.

This clonotype was observed a handful of times. V is TRBV24-1 and J is TRBJ2-5, with 12 bases matching TRBD1. The ends lost 5 bases at V and 4 bases at J; junction bases unmatched: 4. Germline V gene data show CDR1 as KGHDR and CDR2 as SFDVKD. CDR3 size: 15 residues. The CDR3 DNA is TGTGCCACCAGTGCGGGGACAGGGGGCCGAGAGACCCAGTACTTC. Protein sequence: CATSAGTGGRETQYF.

This clonotype has more than one count but fewer than ten. This chain connects TRBV7-6 to TRBJ1-1; D gene unclear. The CDR3 sequence is 13 residues long. From germline, CDR1 is SGHVS and CDR2 FNYEAQ. V was shortened by 5 bases and J by 5 bases, with 12 bases between the two germline ends. For the CDR3, the DNA is TGTGCCAGCAGCCCGAATTCGAGGACTGAAGCTTTCTTT. It translates to CASSPNSRTEAFF.

Comment on this clonotype: This could be a read error, since a much larger clone is one nucleotide away. V usage is TRBV4-3 and J usage is TRBJ2-5; 8 bases agree with TRBD2. The V and J ends lost 1 base and 5 bases, in that order; junction bases with no gene match: 9. Germline lookup yields CDR1 LGHNA and CDR2 YSLEER. The CDR3 is made up of 16 amino acids. The CDR3: CASSQAPAGVSETQYF. In DNA form, the CDR3 reads TGCGCCAGCAGCCAAGCACCAGCGGGGGTGTCTGAGACCCAGTACTTC.

There are many counts of this clonotype. The chain has TRBV7-9 and TRBJ2-4; D is perhaps TRBD2 (5 bases). V was shortened by 5 bases and J by 4 bases, with 18 bases between the two germline ends. The CDR3 has 16 amino acids. Germline loops: CDR1 SEHNR, CDR2 FQNEAQ (reference sequence). DNA of the CDR3: TGTGCCAGCAGCCCTGACTACTCAGAGGCAAAAAACATTCAGTACTTC. It specifies CASSPDYSEAKNIQYF.

J is TRBJ2-3 and V is TRBV7-9, with TRBD2 identical over 12 bases. The germline CDR1 and CDR2 sequences are SEHNR and FQNEAQ (reference sequence). After removal of 2 bases from V and 5 bases from J, the junction contained 5 bases not matched to a gene. There are 16 residues in the CDR3. The CDR3 loop is CASSLSSGRALDTQYF. CDR3 nucleotide sequence: TGTGCCAGCAGCTTATCTAGCGGGAGGGCTTTAGATACGCAGTATTTT.

The CDR3 spells CASSQDTGQGGGTNEKLFF. The CDR3 region has the DNA TGCGCCAGCAGCCAAGATACGGGACAGGGGGGAGGAACTAATGAAAAACTGTTTTTT. V and J are TRBV4-3 and TRBJ1-4; 11 bases fit TRBD1. The trim removed 0 bases at V and 1 base at J, leaving 7 bases unmatched. CDR1 and CDR2 from the germline V gene are LGHNA and YSLEER. This CDR3 spans 19 amino acids.

This clonotype was seen many times. The rearrangement joins TRBV29-1 to TRBJ1-5; D gene unclear. The CDR3 runs 13 residues. Trimming took 4 bases from V and 5 from J, leaving 12 bases between them. Germline CDR1 reads SQVTM; CDR2 reads ANQGSEA. The CDR3 loop reads CSVGWGVDQPQHF. In nucleotides, the CDR3 is TGCAGCGTTGGGTGGGGAGTGGATCAGCCCCAGCATTTT.